This T cell receptor beta chain is from a study of OX40 agonist ivuxolimab in advanced cancers. On the study more broadly: Treatment received earlier with anti-PD-1, anti-PD-L1 or anti-CTLA-4 agents was allowed, and under 50% had some.

Findings and caveats of the study: Researchers did not establish what antigens the expanded peripheral T cells target. It was also the case that some nonresponders had low normalized T-cell clonal expansion.

Libraries were prepared by immunoSEQ multiplex PCR; TCRdb keeps only in-frame clonotypes and omits some of them. Of over 85,000 clones in the sample, approximately 87% are singletons; the top ten hold more than 5.5%. This clone has just one count. As yet, its antigen is unknown. V was clipped by 5 bases and J by 5 bases, with 17 bases between them. Per the germline V gene, CDR1 is SGHNT and CDR2 is YENEEA. The CDR3 totals 15 residues. The source material was CD4+ or CD8+ T cells sorted from blood, sampled in a trial of the OX40 agonist ivuxolimab. The chain is built from TRBV11-3 and TRBJ2-3; D is possibly TRBD1 (6 bases). The TCR originated in an adult with an advanced solid tumor such as melanoma, head and neck, liver or kidney cancer. The CDR3 here is CASSPHGQLGDTQYF. CDR3 nucleotide sequence: TGTGCCAGCAGCCCCCACGGACAGCTCGGAGATACGCAGTATTTT.